These 2 T cell receptor beta chains originate from one sample sequenced in a study of T cells expressing NK-cell markers. TCRdb re-called the 5' RACE reads, yielding one record per CDR3 amino acid sequence without DNA. The sample's table shows about 390,000 distinct CDR3 sequences. Sequencing input: blood T cells: a sorted CD56 or NKG2C T cell subset, CD4+ or CD8+ T cells, or bulk PBMC T cells (not recorded which). All receptors come from a woman aged 45-65 years in good health.

The rearrangement links TRBV7-9 to TRBJ2-4; checking the TCRdb D call of TRBD1 is not possible without DNA. From germline, CDR1 is SEHNR and CDR2 FQNEAQ (reference sequence). The CDR3 is made up of 20 amino acids. Here the CDR3 reads CASSSTLTVSEWVAKNIQYF.

The chain uses TRBV2 and TRBJ1-5; the D gene TCRdb calls, TRBD1, cannot be checked with no DNA. Germline CDR1 reads SNHLY; CDR2 reads FYNNEI. The CDR3 runs 15 residues. CDR3 sequence reads: CASSETGTGDQPQHF. Filled out from reference TRBV2 and TRBJ1-5, the complete variable domain reads EPEVTQTPSHQVTQMGQEVILRCVPISNHLYFYWYRQILGQKVEFLVSFYNNEISEKSEIFDDQFSVERPDGSNFTLKIRSTKLEDSAMYFCASSETGTGDQPQHFGDGTRLSIL.